The rows below give T cell receptor beta chains drawn from one sample of a study of cytomegalovirus exposure and HLA in healthy donors. Produced via immunoSEQ multiplex PCR; TCRdb's table is partial and in-frame only. This sample's clone table lists more than 95,000 clones. Source material: PBMCs. Source of these receptors: a man aged 30 to 39 in good health and CMV-seronegative. Both conserved end residues are part of each CDR3. Fields, in order: D gene, J gene, CDR3 length, V gene, CDR3 DNA, CDR3 protein. A D gene is named only where the DNA matches it firmly.

>TRBD2|TRBJ2-7|14|TRBV2
TGTGCCAGCAGTCAACTAGCGGGAGGGGGTGAGCAGTACTTC
CASSQLAGGGEQYF
>TRBD2|TRBJ2-5|17|TRBV2
TGTGCCAGCACCCCCCAAACTAGCGGGAGGTTAGGAGAGACCCAGTACTTC
CASTPQTSGRLGETQYF
>NA|TRBJ2-1|15|TRBV4-3
TGCGCCAGCAGCCAAGAAAGGGGGTACGACAATGAGCAGTTCTTC
CASSQERGYDNEQFF
>TRBD1|TRBJ2-4|13|TRBV2
TGTGCCAGCAGCCAGGGGGTTGCAAACATCCAGTACTTC
CASSQGVANIQYF
>NA|TRBJ2-7|14|TRBV7-9
TGTGCCAGCAGCTTTCAGCGGAATTTCTACGAGCAGTACTTC
CASSFQRNFYEQYF
>TRBD2|TRBJ2-3|18|TRBV4-2
TGTGCCAGCAGCCTCCAACCTGGGACTAGCGGGGATACAGATACGCAGTATTTT
CASSLQPGTSGDTDTQYF
>TRBD2|TRBJ2-7|13|TRBV6-6
TGTGCCAGCAGTTTTAGCGGGAGTTACGAGCAGTACTTC
CASSFSGSYEQYF
>NA|TRBJ1-1|14|TRBV27
TGTGCCAGCCAGTTGGGTGGGGGACTCGAAAGAGCTTTCTTT
CASQLGGGLERAFF
>TRBD2|TRBJ2-7|15|TRBV6-1
TGTGCCAGCAGACCCAGGGGCGGGAGGACTTACGAGCAGTACTTC
CASRPRGGRTYEQYF
>TRBD2|TRBJ2-7|15|TRBV11-2
TGTGCCAGCAGCTTCGGAGCGGGAGGGAACTACGAGCAGTACTTC
CASSFGAGGNYEQYF
>TRBD1|TRBJ2-5|12|TRBV29-1
TGCAGCGTTGACGGGACAGGGGAGACCCAGTACTTC
CSVDGTGETQYF
>TRBD1|TRBJ2-2|15|TRBV28
TGTGCCAGCAGTTTTGTACAGGGGGTGGCCGGGGAGCTGTTTTTT
CASSFVQGVAGELFF
>NA|TRBJ2-7|11|TRBV29-1
TGCAGCGTCGTCCTCTCCTACGAGCAGTACTTC
CSVVLSYEQYF
>NA|TRBJ1-6|16|TRBV7-9
TGTGCCAGCAGCTTAGATGGTCGGGGGTTTAATTCACCCCTCCACTTT
CASSLDGRGFNSPLHF
>NA|TRBJ2-5|13|TRBV7-9
TGTGCCAGCAGCCCTTTGGCTGTAGAGACCCAGTACTTC
CASSPLAVETQYF
>NA|TRBJ2-2|14|TRBV7-9
TGTGCCAGCAGCGGGCCTTTGAACACCGGGGAGCTGTTTTTT
CASSGPLNTGELFF
>TRBD1|TRBJ2-3|15|TRBV11-2
TGTGCCAGCAGCATTACAGGGGTCGGCACAGATACGCAGTATTTT
CASSITGVGTDTQYF
>NA|TRBJ1-1|15|TRBV27
TGTGCCAGCAGTTTAGACAGCACTTTGAACACTGAAGCTTTCTTT
CASSLDSTLNTEAFF
>NA|TRBJ2-1|16|TRBV4-2
TGTGCCAGCAGCCAAGAGGGTGGAGAAGCTTACAATGAGCAGTTCTTC
CASSQEGGEAYNEQFF
>NA|TRBJ1-6|19|TRBV7-3
TGTGCCAGCAGCCCTCCCCAGGGCCGAAAAGCATCCTATAATTCACCCCTCCACTTT
CASSPPQGRKASYNSPLHF
>NA|TRBJ1-4|14|TRBV5-1
TGCGCCAGCAGCTTGTCCTACCCGGGGGAAAAACTGTTTTTT
CASSLSYPGEKLFF
>TRBD1|TRBJ2-2|16|TRBV5-1
TGCGCCAGCAGCTTCCGACAGGGTAGCGACACCGGGGAGCTGTTTTTT
CASSFRQGSDTGELFF
>TRBD2|TRBJ2-5|15|TRBV10-3
TGTGCCATCAGCGGGACTAGCGACTACCAAGAGACCCAGTACTTC
CAISGTSDYQETQYF
>TRBD1|TRBJ2-7|17|TRBV27
TGTGCCAGCAGTTTATCCCATCGGACAGGGTCGTGGTACGAGCAGTACTTC
CASSLSHRTGSWYEQYF
>TRBD2|TRBJ2-1|19|TRBV5-1
TGCGCCAGCACCCCGAGTACATTACCGGGAGGGGGGGCCTACAATGAGCAGTTCTTC
CASTPSTLPGGGAYNEQFF
>NA|TRBJ2-5|17|TRBV29-1
TGCAGCGGCGGGGCAGGGGGCCAGCGGGACCATCAAGAGACCCAGTACTTC
CSGGAGGQRDHQETQYF
>NA|TRBJ2-3|14|TRBV2
TGTGCCAGCAGTGAAACCTCACGAGGAGATACGCAGTATTTT
CASSETSRGDTQYF
>NA|TRBJ2-5|14|TRBV28
TGTGCCAGCACAACCCGAGGAGGGACAGAGACCCAGTACTTC
CASTTRGGTETQYF
>NA|TRBJ1-3|15|TRBV19
TGTGCCAGTAGTATAGTGGGCTACTCTGGAAACACCATATATTTT
CASSIVGYSGNTIYF
>TRBD2|TRBJ2-1|16|TRBV13
TGTGCCAGCAGCTTAATCGGACTAGCGGGAGGGAATGAGCAGTTCTTC
CASSLIGLAGGNEQFF
>NA|TRBJ1-1|13|TRBV11-2
TGTGCCAGCGATCCAATTAGGAACACTGAAGCTTTCTTT
CASDPIRNTEAFF
>TRBD1|TRBJ1-6|15|TRBV14
TGTGCCAGCAGCCACAGGGACAGGGGGGAATCACCCCTCCACTTT
CASSHRDRGESPLHF
>TRBD2|TRBJ2-1|17|TRBV18
TGTGCCAGCTCACCACCGCTAGCGGGAGGCCCCGGAGATGAGCAGTTCTTC
CASSPPLAGGPGDEQFF
>NA|TRBJ1-1|15|TRBV5-1
TGCGCCAGCAGCTTGAATCCGGGGATGAACACTGAAGCTTTCTTT
CASSLNPGMNTEAFF
>TRBD1|TRBJ2-2|15|TRBV28
TGTGCCAGCAGACGACAGGGGATAAACACCGGGGAGCTGTTTTTT
CASRRQGINTGELFF
>NA|TRBJ1-1|17|TRBV28
TGTGCCAGCAGTTTTGGGAGTTTGGGAAAAGGTACAAATGAAGCTTTCTTT
CASSFGSLGKGTNEAFF
>NA|TRBJ2-7|16|TRBV28
TGTGCCAGCAGTAAGGGGTTGGACGGCCTGGTCTACGAGCAGTACTTC
CASSKGLDGLVYEQYF
>TRBD2|TRBJ2-5|15|TRBV10-2
TGCGCCAGCAGACAAAACCGACTAGCCCAAGAGACCCAGTACTTC
CASRQNRLAQETQYF
>NA|TRBJ2-3|13|TRBV7-3
TGTGCCAGCAGAGCCTCCAGCACAGATACGCAGTATTTT
CASRASSTDTQYF
>NA|TRBJ1-1|13|TRBV5-1
TGCGCCAGCAGCTTCGCAGGTGGTACTGAAGCTTTCTTT
CASSFAGGTEAFF
>NA|TRBJ1-5|16|TRBV19
TGTGCCAGTAGTATAGAACCGGTGTATAGCAATCAGCCCCAGCATTTT
CASSIEPVYSNQPQHF
>NA|TRBJ1-2|13|TRBV28
TGTGCCAGCAGTTTTGGGCAGAACTATGGCTACACCTTC
CASSFGQNYGYTF
>TRBD2|TRBJ2-1|17|TRBV19
TGTGCCAGTAGTGCCATGGTTGCGGGAGGGCCAGTAAATGAGCAGTTCTTC
CASSAMVAGGPVNEQFF